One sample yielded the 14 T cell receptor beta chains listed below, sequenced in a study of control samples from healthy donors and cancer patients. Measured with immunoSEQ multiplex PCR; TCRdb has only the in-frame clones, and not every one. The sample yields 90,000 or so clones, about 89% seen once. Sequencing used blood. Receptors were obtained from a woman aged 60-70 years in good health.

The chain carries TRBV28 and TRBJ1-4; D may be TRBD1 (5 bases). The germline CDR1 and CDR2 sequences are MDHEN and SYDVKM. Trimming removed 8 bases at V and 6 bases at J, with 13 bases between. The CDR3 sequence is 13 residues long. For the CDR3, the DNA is TGTGCCAGCTGTGCAGGGATTTATGAAAAACTGTTTTTT. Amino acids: CASCAGIYEKLFF.

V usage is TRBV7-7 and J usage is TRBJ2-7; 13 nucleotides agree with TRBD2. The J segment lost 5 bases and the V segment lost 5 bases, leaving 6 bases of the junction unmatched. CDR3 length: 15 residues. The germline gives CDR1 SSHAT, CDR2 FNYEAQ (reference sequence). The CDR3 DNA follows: TGTGCCAGCAGCAAGGGACTAGCGGGATCTGACGAGCAGTACTTC. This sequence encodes CASSKGLAGSDEQYF.

The CDR3 DNA sequence: TGTGCCAGCAGCTTGCCGGGACAGCGTAACTATGGCTACACCTTC. Encoded protein: CASSLPGQRNYGYTF. This chain joins TRBV5-5 and TRBJ1-2; 7 nucleotides align to TRBD1. Unmatched junction bases numbered 4, after V lost 1 base and J lost 1 base. Germline V gives CDR1 SGHKS, CDR2 YYEKEE (reference sequence). This CDR3 is 15 amino acids long.

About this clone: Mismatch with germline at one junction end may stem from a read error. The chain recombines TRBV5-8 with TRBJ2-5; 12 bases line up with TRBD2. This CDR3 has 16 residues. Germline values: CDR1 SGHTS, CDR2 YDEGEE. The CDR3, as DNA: TGTGCCAGCACCTTGACTAGCGGGAGTCTTGGAGAGACCCAGTACTTC. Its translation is CASTLTSGSLGETQYF.

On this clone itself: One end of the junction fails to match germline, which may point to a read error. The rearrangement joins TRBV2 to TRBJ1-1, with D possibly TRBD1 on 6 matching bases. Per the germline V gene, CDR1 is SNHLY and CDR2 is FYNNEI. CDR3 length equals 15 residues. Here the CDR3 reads CASREGGGMNTEAFF. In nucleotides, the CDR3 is TGTGCCAGCAGAGAAGGGGGAGGGATGAACACTGAAGCTTTCTTT.

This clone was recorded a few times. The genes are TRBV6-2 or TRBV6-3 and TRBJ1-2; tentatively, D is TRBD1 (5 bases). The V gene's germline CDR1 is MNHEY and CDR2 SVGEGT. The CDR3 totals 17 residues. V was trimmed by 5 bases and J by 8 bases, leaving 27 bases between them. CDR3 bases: TGTGCCAGCAGTGTTGAGGGGCACTGGGGACGAATATGGGGCTACACCTTC. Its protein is CASSVEGHWGRIWGYTF.

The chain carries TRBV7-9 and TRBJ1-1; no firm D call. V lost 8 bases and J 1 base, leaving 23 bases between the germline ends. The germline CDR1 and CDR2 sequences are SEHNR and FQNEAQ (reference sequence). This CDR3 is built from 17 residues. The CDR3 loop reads CASLELGGGKSNTEAFF. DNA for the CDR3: TGTGCCAGCTTAGAATTAGGAGGCGGGAAATCGAACACTGAAGCTTTCTTT. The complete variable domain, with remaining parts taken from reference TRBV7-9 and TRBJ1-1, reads DTGVSQNPRHKITKRGQNVTFRCDPISEHNRLYWYRQTLGQGPEFLTYFQNEAQLEKSRLLSDRFSAERPKGSFSTLEIQRTEQGDSAMYLCASLELGGGKSNTEAFFGQGTRLTVV.

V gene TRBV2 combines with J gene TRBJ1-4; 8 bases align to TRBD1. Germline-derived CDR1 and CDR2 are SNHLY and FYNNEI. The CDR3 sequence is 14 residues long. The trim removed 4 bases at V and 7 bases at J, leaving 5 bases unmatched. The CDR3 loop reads CASSAYRGVEKLFF. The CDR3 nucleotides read TGTGCCAGCAGTGCGTACAGGGGGGTTGAAAAACTGTTTTTT.

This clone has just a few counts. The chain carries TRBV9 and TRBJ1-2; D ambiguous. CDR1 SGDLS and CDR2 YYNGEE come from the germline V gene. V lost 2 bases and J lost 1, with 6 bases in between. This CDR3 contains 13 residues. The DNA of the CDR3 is TGTGCCAGCAGCGTTGACTTTAACTATGGCTACACCTTC. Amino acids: CASSVDFNYGYTF.

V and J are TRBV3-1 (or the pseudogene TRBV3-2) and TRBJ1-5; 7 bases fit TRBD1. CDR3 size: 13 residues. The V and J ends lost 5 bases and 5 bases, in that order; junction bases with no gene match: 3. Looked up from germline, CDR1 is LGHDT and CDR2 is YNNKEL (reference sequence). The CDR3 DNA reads TGTGCCAGCAGCAGGGGGCGAGATCAGCCCCAGCATTTT. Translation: CASSRGRDQPQHF.

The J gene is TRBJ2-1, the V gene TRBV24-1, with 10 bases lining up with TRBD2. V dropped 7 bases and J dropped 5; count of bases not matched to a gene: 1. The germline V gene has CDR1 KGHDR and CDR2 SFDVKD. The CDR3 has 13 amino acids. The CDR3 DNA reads TGTGCCACCAGCGGACTAGCGGACAATGAGCAGTTCTTC. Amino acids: CATSGLADNEQFF.

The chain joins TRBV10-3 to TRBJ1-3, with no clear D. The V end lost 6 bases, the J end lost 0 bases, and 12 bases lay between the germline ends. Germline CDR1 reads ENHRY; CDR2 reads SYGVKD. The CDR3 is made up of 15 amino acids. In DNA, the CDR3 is TGTGCCATCAGCCGAGAGCGGAACTCTGGAAACACCATATATTTT. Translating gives CAISRERNSGNTIYF.

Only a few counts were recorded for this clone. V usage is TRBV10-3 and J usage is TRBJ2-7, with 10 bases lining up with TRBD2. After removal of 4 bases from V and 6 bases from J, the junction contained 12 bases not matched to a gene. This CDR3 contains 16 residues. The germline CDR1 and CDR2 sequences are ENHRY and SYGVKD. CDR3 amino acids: CAISASGGLSAFEQYF. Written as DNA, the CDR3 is TGTGCCATCAGTGCTAGCGGGGGCCTCAGTGCATTCGAGCAGTACTTC.

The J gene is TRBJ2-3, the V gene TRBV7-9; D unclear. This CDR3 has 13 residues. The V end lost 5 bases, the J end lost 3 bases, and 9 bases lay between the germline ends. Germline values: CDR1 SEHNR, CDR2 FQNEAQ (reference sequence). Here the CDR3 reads CASSPTLTDTQYF. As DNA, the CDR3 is TGTGCCAGCAGCCCCACACTAACAGATACGCAGTATTTT.